What follows describes a single TCR beta chain. Here immunoSEQ multiplex PCR was the method, and the copy in TCRdb shows in-frame clones only, minus some. Of about 170,000 clones in the sample, more than 65% are singletons; the top ten hold approximately 11%. The data derive from a study of blood T cell repertoires in COVID-19. The sequence was obtained from a man aged 65 to 85 with active or convalescent COVID-19. Sequenced sample: peripheral blood.

CDR3 residues: CASSLRGGRETQYF. The CDR3 DNA follows: TGTGCCAGCAGCTTGAGGGGAGGAAGAGAGACCCAGTACTTC. The V call is TRBV5-4, the J call TRBJ2-5, with a weak D call TRBD2 (6 bases). In germline, CDR1 is SGHNT, CDR2 YYREEE (reference sequence). Trimming took off 1 base at V and 4 bases at J, with 11 bases between the two ends. The CDR3 totals 14 residues.